This paragraph reports one T cell receptor (beta chain). The antigen remains undetermined. These data come from a study of T cell repertoires in ileal Crohn's disease. Findings of the study overall: Postoperative endoscopy occurred within one year, median roughly 7.1 months.

Profiling relied on immunoSEQ multiplex PCR, and the TCRdb table lists in-frame clones only, not all of them. The table lists approximately 11,000 clones, around 74% of them singletons. This CDR3 is 14 amino acids long. Trimming stripped 2 bases from V and 6 bases from J, with 11 bases between. The V gene's germline CDR1 is MNHEY and CDR2 SMNVEV (reference sequence). Time point of the sample: neoterminal ileum biopsy at postoperative endoscopy, about 6 months after surgery. V usage is TRBV27 and J usage is TRBJ2-1; D perhaps matches TRBD1 (5 bases). The receptor was derived from an adult with Crohn's disease. Sequenced input: ileal tissue. The CDR3 DNA is TGTGCCAGCAGTTTAAGGGGCTGGGGCAATGAGCAGTTCTTC. It encodes CASSLRGWGNEQFF.